A single T cell receptor (beta chain) is shown here with its context. As yet, its antigen is unknown. This sample is part of a study of shared clonotypes between healthy human individuals. As originally analysed: ImmunoSEQ supplied junction-only sequences lacking quality scores, so filtering was different. Clones were read by immunoSEQ multiplex PCR, and TCRdb kept only the in-frame ones, dropping some. V and J calls and clone size are copied from that table; D and trimming were computed from the DNA. The sample lists fewer than 3 million clones; about nine tenths were seen once. Notes on the study in general: It was the non-shared clonotypes that had lower generation probabilities than clonotypes shared by all four donors. Richness estimates generally favored naive over memory subsets.

Every one of the donors was a Caucasian adult that lived in Nashville, Tennessee. The germline V gene encodes CDR1 MNHEY and CDR2 SVGAGI. The CDR3 contains 16 residues. Trimming at V came to 2 bases and at J to 5 bases, leaving 11 bases not matched to a gene. The specimen was naive CD4+ T cells from PBMCs. Stated subset: CD45RA+ positively selected. This chain links TRBV6-5 with TRBJ2-5, with 7 bases matching TRBD2. This sequence originates from a man younger than 30 in good health. Some clones in this sample may be carry-over from other donors' samples. CDR3 residues: CASSYAPDLGGETQYF. The CDR3 nucleotides are TGTGCCAGCAGTTACGCGCCGGACCTGGGAGGGGAGACCCAGTACTTC.